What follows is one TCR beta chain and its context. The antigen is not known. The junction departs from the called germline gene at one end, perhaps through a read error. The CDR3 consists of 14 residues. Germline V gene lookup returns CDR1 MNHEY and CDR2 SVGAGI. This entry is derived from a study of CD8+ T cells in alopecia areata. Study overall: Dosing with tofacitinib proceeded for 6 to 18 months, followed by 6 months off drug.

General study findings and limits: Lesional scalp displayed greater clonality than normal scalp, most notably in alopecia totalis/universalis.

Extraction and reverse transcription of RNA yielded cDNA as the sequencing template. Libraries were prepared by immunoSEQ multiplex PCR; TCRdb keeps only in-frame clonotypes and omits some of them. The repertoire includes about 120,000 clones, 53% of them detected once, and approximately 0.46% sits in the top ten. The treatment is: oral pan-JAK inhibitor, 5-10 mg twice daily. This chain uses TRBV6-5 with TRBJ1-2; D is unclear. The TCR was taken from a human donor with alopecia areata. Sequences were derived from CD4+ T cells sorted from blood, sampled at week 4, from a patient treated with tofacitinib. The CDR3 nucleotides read TGTGCCAGCAGTCCCTTCGGCGGACTCTCTGGCTGCGCCTTC. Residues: CASSPFGGLSGCAF.